The text below deals with one T cell receptor (beta chain). Its antigen is unidentified. Libraries were UMI-labeled 5' RACE TRB cDNA. TCRdb processed the 5' RACE reads again and assigns one entry to each CDR3 protein, with no DNA. The sample totals 130,000 or so distinct CDR3 sequences; its top ten clones hold 0.45% to 0.6%. The CDR3 totals 13 residues. The V gene's germline CDR1 is WSHSY and CDR2 SAAADI. These data originate in a study of CXCR3-negative and CXCR3-positive naive CD8 T cells. General study results and limits: Fresh PBMCs served for most assays, and CXCR3 expression fell partially after cryopreservation.

The sequencing input was naive CXCR3- CD8+ T cells from blood. Stated subset: CD45RO-CCR7+CD27+CD95- naive CD8+ T cells lacking CXCR3 (TNR3-). This receptor was identified in a human donor in good health. Some clones in this sample may be carry-over from other donors' samples. The chain carries TRBV10-2 and TRBJ2-5; the D call from TCRdb, TRBD1, cannot be confirmed without DNA. This chain's CDR3 is CASSATGEGTQYF.